The source of this T cell receptor beta chain is a study of blood T cell repertoires in COVID-19. The length of the CDR3 is 20 residues. V lost 0 bases and J 0 bases, leaving 22 bases between the germline ends. This clone has just a few counts. The repertoire was sequenced with immunoSEQ multiplex PCR; TCRdb's copy has only in-frame clones and lacks some. The sample carries nearly 400,000 clones, around 92% recorded once. The recovered donors of Cohort 3 showed two negative PCRs, clearance, or symptom resolution. This chain links TRBV5-3 with TRBJ1-5; D gene ambiguous. TRBV5-3 is flagged as an ORF with uncertain function. The TCR was taken from a woman aged 25 to 39 who had recovered from COVID-19. Input material: PBMCs or T cells enriched from blood (not recorded which). CDR3 amino acids: CARSLAVRDRESYSNQPQHF. In DNA form, the CDR3 reads TGTGCCAGAAGCTTGGCGGTACGAGACCGGGAGTCTTATAGCAATCAGCCCCAGCATTTT.